This T cell receptor beta chain was captured by sequencing in a study of shared clonotypes between healthy human individuals. Study overall: Per-donor plates numbered three CD4 naive, three CD4 memory, two CD8 naive and one CD8 memory.

Libraries were prepared by immunoSEQ multiplex PCR; TCRdb keeps only in-frame clonotypes and omits some of them. The sample consists of around 2.5 million clones, roughly 93% of them appearing once. J was trimmed by 4 bases and V by 2 bases; bases with no gene match: 15. Germline V CDR1 and CDR2: SGHTA, FQGTGA. This CDR3 contains 19 residues. The receptor was isolated from a man aged 18-30 years in good health. Some clones in this sample may be carry-over from other donors' samples. The sample comprised naive CD4+ T cells from PBMCs. This sample's subset: CD45RA+ positively selected. The chain is built from TRBV7-3 and TRBJ2-2; 8 nucleotides agree with TRBD1. Written as DNA, the CDR3 is TGTGCCAGCAGCTTATTCTCGACAGGGGTCCCAATGGGCACCGGGGAGCTGTTTTTT. Protein sequence: CASSLFSTGVPMGTGELFF.